The rows below give T cell receptor beta chains drawn from one sample of a study of cytotoxic CD8 clonotypes in ibrutinib-treated CLL. TCRdb's copy holds only in-frame clones and misses some; the assay was immunoSEQ multiplex PCR. The table includes 250,000 to 350,000 clones, 60% to 80% detected once. Material: PBMCs, obtained at disease progression, from a patient treated with ibrutinib. The receptors stem from a human donor with chronic lymphocytic leukemia. Both conserved end residues are part of each CDR3. A D gene is named only where the DNA matches it firmly. Only some rows state a clone size, as once, few, many or a class for expanded clones.

>TRBV27|-|TRBD1|TRBJ2-7
TGTGCCAGCAGGAGACCGGGACAGGGGTACGAGCAGTACTTC
CASRRPGQGYEQYF
>TRBV6-1|-|TRBD1|TRBJ1-2
TGTGCCAGCAGTGAAGCGACAGGGGGGTATGGCTACACCTTC
CASSEATGGYGYTF
>TRBV9|-|TRBD1|TRBJ2-7
TGTGCCAGCAGCGCCACCCAGGGGGCTGGGGAGCAGTACTTC
CASSATQGAGEQYF
>TRBV2|-|TRBD1|TRBJ2-7
TGTGCCAGCAGGGCCGGGACAGGGCAATCCTACGAGCAGTACTTC
CASRAGTGQSYEQYF
>TRBV11-2|-|-|TRBJ2-7
TGTGCCAGCAGCCGTAGTGTCGAGCAGTACTTC
CASSRSVEQYF
>TRBV7-8|-|TRBD1|TRBJ1-2
TGTGCCAGCAGCTTAGGAGCAGGGGGCGATGGCTACACCTTC
CASSLGAGGDGYTF
>TRBV5-1|-|TRBD1|TRBJ1-2
TGCGCCAGCAGCCCAGGGACAGGGACCGGCTACACCTTC
CASSPGTGTGYTF
>TRBV10-3|-|-|TRBJ2-1
TGTGCCATCAGGAGGTCGGGGGGCTATTACAATGAGCAGTTCTTC
CAIRRSGGYYNEQFF
>TRBV18|-|TRBD1|TRBJ1-2
TGTGCCAGCTCACCACTACAGGGGTTAGTGCAAGGCTACACCTTC
CASSPLQGLVQGYTF
>TRBV28|-|-|TRBJ2-1
TGTGCCAGCAGTTTATCCCAGGCTGAGCAGTTCTTC
CASSLSQAEQFF
>TRBV6-1|-|-|TRBJ2-5
TGTGCCAGCAGTGAAGAAGGTATGACCCAGTACTTC
CASSEEGMTQYF
>TRBV28|-|TRBD2|TRBJ2-5
TGTGCCAGCAGTTTAATGGGACTAGCGGGAGTCCCCAAAGAGACCCAGTACTTC
CASSLMGLAGVPKETQYF
>TRBV2|-|-|TRBJ2-7
TGTGCCAGCAAGTTCGGACTGAGCTCCTACGAGCAGTACTTC
CASKFGLSSYEQYF
>TRBV19|few|-|TRBJ2-7
TGTGCCAGTAGTGGCAGAACCTACGAGCAGTACTTC
CASSGRTYEQYF
>TRBV27|-|TRBD2|TRBJ2-1
TGTGCCAGCACAAGGCGTAAGAGTGTCGTAGCGGGAGTCGTTGAGCAGTTCTTC
CASTRRKSVVAGVVEQFF
>TRBV18|-|-|TRBJ1-1
TGTGCCAGCTCACCATCTGGGGGTGGGGGAGCTTTCTTT
CASSPSGGGGAFF
>TRBV7-8|-|TRBD1|TRBJ1-2
TGTGCCAGCAGCTTAGGGACAGGTTTTGGCTATGGCTACACCTTC
CASSLGTGFGYGYTF
>TRBV14|-|-|TRBJ2-1
TGTGCCAGCAGCCAAGATTTCGGGGGCTCCTACAATGAGCAGTTCTTC
CASSQDFGGSYNEQFF
>TRBV5-1|-|-|TRBJ1-2
TGCGCCAGCAGTTTGGACGTGGATGGCTACACCTTC
CASSLDVDGYTF
>TRBV14|-|-|TRBJ1-4
TGTGCCAGCAGCTACAGGGATGGAGTTGAAAAACTGTTTTTT
CASSYRDGVEKLFF
>TRBV5-1|-|-|TRBJ1-4
TGCGCCAGCAGCTCGGGCCCCTCTATACAAGAAAATGAAAAACTGTTTTTT
CASSSGPSIQENEKLFF
>TRBV14|-|TRBD2|TRBJ2-1
TGTGCCAGCAGCCCCCCGGGACTAGCGAAGTACAATGAGCAGTTCTTC
CASSPPGLAKYNEQFF
>TRBV4-1|once|TRBD2|TRBJ2-5
TGCGCCAGCAGCCAACTAGCGGGGGTGCTTGGTCAGACCCAGTACTTC
CASSQLAGVLGQTQYF